This TCR beta chain was sequenced during a study of siplizumab effects on memory and regulatory T cells. Germline V lookup: CDR1 SGHVS, CDR2 FQNEAQ. The CDR3 length is 18 residues. With 4 bases clipped from V and 4 bases from J, the junction kept 15 bases outside the gene matches. Each sample yielded about 10^5 assayed TCR templates. Measured with immunoSEQ multiplex PCR; TCRdb has only the in-frame clones, and not every one. Among about 50,000 clones listed, roughly 93% were seen once. This clone was seen just once. The antigen remains unidentified. General observations from the study: Confirmation was lacking for the suppressive function of proliferating Tregs derived from siplizumab cultures. Researchers could not give a naive or memory phenotype to roughly 80-95% of proliferating CD4+ or CD8+ clones. Solely a minor proportion of alloreactive clones could be assigned to unstimulated subsets.

Sample: CD8+ T cells sorted from blood. The chain joins TRBV7-8 to TRBJ1-4; TRBD1 aligns across 7 bases. This TCR was recovered from a human donor in good health. CDR3 nucleotides: TGTGCCAGCAGCTCCTCGATCCTACTTGGGACAGATAATGAAAAACTGTTTTTT. This translates into CASSSSILLGTDNEKLFF.